Each of the 29 T cell receptor beta chains below was sequenced from the same sample in a study of T cells after yellow fever vaccination. From the 5' RACE reads, TCRdb called clonotypes with MiXCR, one entry per CDR3 protein. The table includes some 350,000 distinct CDR3 sequences, 6.2% detected once. The sample consisted of PBMCs, taken 5 days after the yellow fever booster vaccination. These receptors originate from a man aged 25-40 years who received the YFV17D yellow fever vaccine.

V gene TRBV6-1 combines with J gene TRBJ2-1, with a tentative D call TRBD1 (5 bases). V dropped 1 base and J dropped 7 bases, with 11 bases sitting between them. The CDR3 is 14 residues long. The germline V gene encodes CDR1 MNHNS and CDR2 SASEGT. CDR3 loop: CASSEGTLRNEQFF. In DNA, the CDR3 is TGTGCCAGCAGTGAAGGGACACTGCGGAATGAGCAGTTCTTC.

This clonotype was counted between two and nine times. The rearrangement links TRBV5-1 to TRBJ2-7; no clear D. Trimming removed 3 bases at V and 2 bases at J, with 15 bases between. The CDR3 is made up of 15 amino acids. Germline V CDR1 and CDR2: SGHRS, YFSETQ. CDR3 region: CASSSRADLPYEQYF. CDR3 sequence (DNA): TGCGCCAGCAGCTCAAGGGCAGACTTACCCTACGAGCAGTACTTC.

This clonotype was seen at least ten times. The V call is TRBV20-1, the J call TRBJ2-1; 7 bases map to TRBD1. J was trimmed by 8 bases and V by 3 bases; bases with no gene match: 13. CDR3 length: 15 residues. Germline lookup yields CDR1 DFQATT and CDR2 SNEGSKA (reference sequence). In DNA, the CDR3 is TGCAGTGCTAGCTTTCCGGGACAGAGTATGCATGAGCAGTTCTTC. Its translation: CSASFPGQSMHEQFF.

This clonotype was counted only a few times. V and J are TRBV29-1 and TRBJ2-2, with 8 bases identical to TRBD1. In germline, CDR1 is SQVTM, CDR2 ANQGSEA. The CDR3 is 14 amino acids. J gave up 1 base and V 5 bases, and 3 bases lay outside the gene matches. The CDR3 nucleotides are TGCAGCGTTAGGGGGACAGGGAACACCGGGGAGCTGTTTTTT. It encodes CSVRGTGNTGELFF.

This clonotype was picked up a small number of times. The rearrangement links TRBV29-1 to TRBJ2-1; 8 positions match TRBD1. The CDR3 spans 14 residues. Per germline, CDR1 SQVTM and CDR2 ANQGSEA. V gave up 4 bases and J gave up 8 bases; unmatched junction bases: 10. The CDR3 here is CSVAPRTGRYEQFF. The CDR3 region has the DNA TGCAGCGTTGCCCCTCGGACAGGGCGGTATGAGCAGTTCTTC.

The sample holds a few counts of this clonotype. The rearrangement links TRBV12-3 or TRBV12-4 to TRBJ1-1; 10 bases align to TRBD1. With V trimmed by 6 bases and J by 4 bases, 11 bases remained unmatched. The CDR3 sequence is 16 residues long. Here the CDR3 DNA reads TGTGCCAGCAGGACTCCCGGGACAGGGGAACGCACTGAAGCTTTCTTT. Translating gives CASRTPGTGERTEAFF.

This chain connects TRBV20-1 to TRBJ2-7; TRBD2 matches 7 bases. The V gene end was trimmed by 5 bases and the J gene end by 6 bases; junction bases not matched to a gene: 13. CDR1 and CDR2 (germline): DFQATT, SNEGSKA (reference sequence). This CDR3 contains 14 residues. CDR3 sequence: CSASPGGGLSEQYF. The DNA of the CDR3 is TGCAGTGCTTCACCTGGGGGGGGTTTGAGCGAGCAGTACTTC.

There are many counts of this clonotype. This rearrangement joins TRBV10-3 to TRBJ2-7, with TRBD1 matching over 7 bases. V trimming: 5 bases; J trimming: 1 base; junction bases outside the gene matches: 5. This CDR3 spans 14 amino acids. Germline lookup yields CDR1 ENHRY and CDR2 SYGVKD. The CDR3 reads CAISKGGQSYEQYF. DNA of the CDR3: TGTGCCATCAGTAAAGGGGGCCAGTCCTACGAGCAGTACTTC.

This clonotype was seen at least ten times. V and J are TRBV20-1 and TRBJ1-5, with 7 bases identical to TRBD1. Germline V lookup: CDR1 DFQATT, CDR2 SNEGSKA (reference sequence). V lost 6 bases, J lost 2 bases, and 4 bases stayed unmatched. The CDR3 consists of 13 residues. The CDR3 nucleotides are TGCAGTGCCAAAACAGGGGGCAATCAGCCCCAGCATTTT. Its protein is CSAKTGGNQPQHF.

J is TRBJ2-7 and V is TRBV4-2, with D unclear. Germline V gene sequence: CDR1 LGHNA, CDR2 YNFKEQ. V was clipped by 1 base and J by 0 bases, with 10 bases between them. The CDR3 spans 15 residues. The CDR3 nucleotides are TGTGCCAGCAGCCAAGTTCCGGGTGACTCCTACGAGCAGTACTTC. Residues: CASSQVPGDSYEQYF.

The rearrangement links TRBV5-1 to TRBJ1-6; weak D call: TRBD1 (5 bases). The germline gives CDR1 SGHRS, CDR2 YFSETQ. V dropped 9 bases and J dropped 7 bases, with 17 bases sitting between them. The CDR3 spans 14 residues. CDR3 loop: CATRDGTGNSPLHF. The CDR3 nucleotides read TGCGCCACCCGCGACGGGACCGGGAATTCACCCCTCCACTTT.

The V gene is TRBV18, the J gene TRBJ2-1; possibly TRBD1 or TRBD2 for D (6 bases each). Trimming took off 2 bases at V and 7 bases at J, with 12 bases between the two ends. The germline V gene encodes CDR1 KGHSH and CDR2 LQKENI. This CDR3 region has 14 residues. The CDR3 DNA sequence: TGTGCCAGCTCACCAGGAAGAGGGGGGAATGAGCAGTTCTTC. This gives the protein CASSPGRGGNEQFF.

The chain links TRBV20-1 to TRBJ2-7, with 8 positions matching TRBD2. V was pared by 7 bases and J by 4 bases, with 9 bases of the junction left unmatched. Germline V CDR1 and CDR2: DFQATT, SNEGSKA (reference sequence). The CDR3 consists of 13 residues. In DNA, the CDR3 is TGCAGTGTTTCCGGGAGGGCGAGTTACGAGCAGTACTTC. This codes for CSVSGRASYEQYF.

This clonotype was counted many times. The chain employs TRBV29-1 and TRBJ2-7, with TRBD1 matching over 10 bases. Germline V gives CDR1 SQVTM, CDR2 ANQGSEA. V dropped 6 bases and J dropped 5; count of bases not matched to a gene: 7. The CDR3 is made up of 13 amino acids. For the CDR3, the DNA is TGCAGCGTCTACCGGGACAGGGGAAACGAGCAGTACTTC. Its translation is CSVYRDRGNEQYF.

The rearrangement joins TRBV12-3 or TRBV12-4 to TRBJ1-1; D gene uncertain. V lost 3 bases to trimming and J lost 7 bases, with 6 bases between them. This CDR3 has 11 amino acids. CDR3: CASSLFLEAFF. CDR3 nucleotides: TGTGCCAGCAGTTTGTTCCTTGAAGCTTTCTTT.

A few counts support this clonotype. This sequence joins TRBV18 and TRBJ2-7; 10 bases are a match to TRBD2. The J segment lost 3 bases and the V segment lost 2 bases, leaving 7 bases of the junction unmatched. The germline gives CDR1 KGHSH, CDR2 LQKENI. The CDR3 sequence is 16 residues long. CDR3 residues: CASSPGLAEQNYEQYF. Written as DNA, the CDR3 is TGTGCCAGCTCACCAGGACTAGCGGAGCAGAACTACGAGCAGTACTTC.

This clonotype was picked up many times. CDR3 sequence (DNA): TGCGCCAGCAGCCATGGAGAAAATCAGCCCCAGCATTTT. Amino acids: CASSHGENQPQHF. The chain is built from TRBV4-3 and TRBJ1-5; D remains ambiguous. The germline V gene has CDR1 LGHNA and CDR2 YSLEER. CDR3 length: 13 residues. V gave up 3 bases and J gave up 4 bases, with 7 bases separating them.

This clonotype has only a few counts. The rearrangement links TRBV6-6 to TRBJ2-3; no reliable D call. Germline CDR1 and CDR2: MNHNY and SVGAGI (reference sequence). The V gene lost 7 bases and the J gene lost 1 base, with 9 bases spanning the gap. This CDR3 has 13 amino acids. The CDR3 nucleotides read TGTGCCAGCACCGGGCAGGGCACAGATACGCAGTATTTT. Amino acid sequence: CASTGQGTDTQYF.

This clonotype turned up a few times. J is TRBJ2-7 and V is TRBV19; no firm D call. CDR3 size: 13 residues. The V end lost 0 bases, the J end lost 12 bases, and 15 bases lay between the germline ends. Germline values: CDR1 LNHDA, CDR2 SQIVND (reference sequence). CDR3 sequence: CASSIDPTAGRYF. The CDR3 DNA reads TGTGCCAGTAGTATAGACCCGACGGCCGGGCGGTACTTC.

This clonotype was observed a few times. The chain uses TRBV5-1 and TRBJ1-1; TRBD1 might be the D (5 bases). This CDR3 is built from 17 residues. Trimming removed 0 bases from V and 0 bases from J, with 15 bases in between. The V gene's germline CDR1 is SGHRS and CDR2 YFSETQ. The CDR3: CASSLAGGVGMNTEAFF. CDR3 DNA: TGCGCCAGCAGCTTGGCCGGGGGAGTAGGGATGAACACTGAAGCTTTCTTT.

This clonotype has at least ten counts. The chain employs TRBV27 and TRBJ2-4; 9 bases agree with TRBD1. The V gene's germline CDR1 is MNHEY and CDR2 SMNVEV (reference sequence). V gave up 2 bases and J gave up 1 base; unmatched junction bases: 6. The length of the CDR3 is 17 residues. This CDR3 reads CASSLDGTGRAKNIQYF. In DNA form, the CDR3 reads TGTGCCAGCAGTTTAGACGGGACAGGGAGGGCCAAAAACATTCAGTACTTC.

The sample holds a few counts of this clonotype. The chain is built from TRBV20-1 and TRBJ2-7; TRBD2 matches 9 bases. There are 14 residues in the CDR3. In germline, CDR1 is DFQATT, CDR2 SNEGSKA (reference sequence). With V trimmed by 4 bases and J by 0 bases, 4 bases remained unmatched. The CDR3 DNA reads TGCAGTGCTACCCTAGCGGGGCCCTCCTACGAGCAGTACTTC. Residues: CSATLAGPSYEQYF.

J is TRBJ2-5 and V is TRBV5-1, with 10 bases aligning to TRBD2. Per the germline V gene, CDR1 is SGHRS and CDR2 is YFSETQ. V lost 0 bases and J lost 6; bases outside the gene matches: 11. CDR3 length: 17 amino acids. The CDR3 DNA follows: TGCGCCAGCAGCTTGGAACCAGATAGCGGGAGGAGCAAGACCCAGTACTTC. Residues: CASSLEPDSGRSKTQYF. Full variable domain (remainder filled in from reference TRBV5-1 and TRBJ2-5): KAGVTQTPRYLIKTRGQQVTLSCSPISGHRSVSWYQQTPGQGLQFLFEYFSETQRNKGNFPGRFSGRQFSNSRSEMNVSTLELGDSALYLCASSLEPDSGRSKTQYFGPGTRLLVL.

Ten or more counts support this clonotype. The chain couples TRBV24-1 to TRBJ2-3; tentative D call: TRBD1 (6 bases). This CDR3 has 16 amino acids. The V end lost 1 base, the J end lost 2 bases, and 12 bases lay between the germline ends. The germline gives CDR1 KGHDR, CDR2 SFDVKD. Here the CDR3 reads CATSDFLDRDTDTQYF. CDR3 in DNA: TGTGCCACCAGTGATTTCCTGGACAGAGACACAGATACGCAGTATTTT.

This clonotype was counted between two and nine times. The chain uses TRBV29-1 and TRBJ2-7; perhaps TRBD2 as D (5 bases). The V and J ends lost 4 bases and 2 bases respectively, with 12 bases between them. There are 13 residues in the CDR3. The germline V gene has CDR1 SQVTM and CDR2 ANQGSEA. CDR3 coding DNA: TGCAGCGTTGCGGGCACCGGGGCCTACGAGCAGTACTTC. It translates to CSVAGTGAYEQYF.

This clonotype was counted a single time. The chain recombines TRBV19 with TRBJ2-5, with D perhaps TRBD2 (6 bases). The CDR3 has 17 amino acids. Trimming stripped 4 bases from V and 0 bases from J, with 18 bases between. Per germline, CDR1 LNHDA and CDR2 SQIVND (reference sequence). CDR3 region: CASSSRQRAVYQETQYF. CDR3 in DNA: TGTGCCAGTAGTAGCCGACAGCGGGCAGTGTACCAAGAGACCCAGTACTTC.

There are many counts of this clonotype. The chain combines TRBV29-1 with TRBJ2-7; TRBD2 matches at 8 bases. Per the germline V gene, CDR1 is SQVTM and CDR2 is ANQGSEA. V lost 0 bases, J lost 3 bases, and 10 bases stayed unmatched. The CDR3 runs to 16 residues. As DNA, the CDR3 is TGCAGCGTTGAAGACCGGTTTAGGGGGACTAGCTACGAGCAGTACTTC. It specifies CSVEDRFRGTSYEQYF.

This clonotype has just a few counts. The chain recombines TRBV24-1 with TRBJ2-1, with D maybe TRBD1 (5 bases). Trimming cost V 3 bases and J 7 bases, with 12 bases left between them. CDR1 and CDR2 from the germline V gene are KGHDR and SFDVKD. This CDR3 comprises 14 residues. CDR3 sequence: CATSDPSRANEQFF. The CDR3 region has the DNA TGTGCCACCAGTGATCCTTCCAGGGCGAATGAGCAGTTCTTC.

This clonotype was seen at least ten times. This chain links TRBV5-6 with TRBJ2-7; D gene uncertain. The length of the CDR3 is 12 residues. CDR1 SGHDT and CDR2 YYEEEE come from the germline V gene. Trimming stripped 4 bases from V and 4 bases from J, with 9 bases between. This CDR3 reads CASSALEYEQYF. The DNA of the CDR3 is TGTGCCAGCAGCGCCCTAGAATACGAGCAGTACTTC.